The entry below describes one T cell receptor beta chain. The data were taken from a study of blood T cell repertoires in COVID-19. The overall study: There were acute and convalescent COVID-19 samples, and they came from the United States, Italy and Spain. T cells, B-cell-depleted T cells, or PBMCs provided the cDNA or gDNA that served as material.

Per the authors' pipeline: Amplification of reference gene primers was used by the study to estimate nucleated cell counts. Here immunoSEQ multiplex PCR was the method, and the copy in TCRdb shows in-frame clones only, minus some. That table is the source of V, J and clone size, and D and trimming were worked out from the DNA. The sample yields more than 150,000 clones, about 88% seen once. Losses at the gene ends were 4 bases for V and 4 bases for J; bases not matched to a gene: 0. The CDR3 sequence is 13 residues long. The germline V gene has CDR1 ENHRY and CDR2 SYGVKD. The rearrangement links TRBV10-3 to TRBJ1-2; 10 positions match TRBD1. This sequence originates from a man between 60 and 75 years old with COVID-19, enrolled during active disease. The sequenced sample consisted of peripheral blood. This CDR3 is CAISGTGGYGYTF. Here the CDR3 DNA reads TGTGCCATCAGTGGGACAGGGGGCTATGGCTACACCTTC.